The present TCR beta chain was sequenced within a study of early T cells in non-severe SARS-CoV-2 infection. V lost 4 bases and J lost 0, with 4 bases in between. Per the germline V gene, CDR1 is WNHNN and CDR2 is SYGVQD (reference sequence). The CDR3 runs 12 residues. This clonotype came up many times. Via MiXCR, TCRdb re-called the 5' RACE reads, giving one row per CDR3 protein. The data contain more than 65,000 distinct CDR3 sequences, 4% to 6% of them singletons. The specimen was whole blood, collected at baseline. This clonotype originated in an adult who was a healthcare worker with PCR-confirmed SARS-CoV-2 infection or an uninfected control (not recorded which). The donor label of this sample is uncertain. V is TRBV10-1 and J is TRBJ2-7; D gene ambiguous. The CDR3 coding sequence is TGCGCCAGCAGTGCGAGCTCCTACGAGCAGTACTTC. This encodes CASSASSYEQYF.